A selection of T cell receptor beta chains follows, all from one sample in a study of T-cell memory formation after mild COVID-19. TCRdb reprocessed the 5' RACE reads via MiXCR and lists one record per CDR3 protein. In the table there are under 150,000 distinct CDR3 sequences, roughly 20% of which are singletons. Sequenced sample: PBMCs or a T cell subset sorted from them (not recorded which). The receptors originated from a man aged 18-30 years who had mild COVID-19 (a few samples of this study predate the infection). Cell type and time point are not known. The CDR3 runs from the conserved cysteine through the conserved F or W. D genes are given only for firm matches. Part of the rows lack a size; the others show once, few, many or a class for expanded clones.

TRBV7-2,TRBD1,few,TRBJ1-5,TGTGCCAGCAGCGCCCGGACAGGGACAGAACAGCCCCAGCATTTT,CASSARTGTEQPQHF
TRBV13,TRBD1,medium-sized,TRBJ1-2,TGTGCCAGCAGCTTAGGGACAGGGGGTGGCTACACCTTC,CASSLGTGGGYTF
TRBV29-1,TRBD1,NA,TRBJ2-2,TGCAGCGTTCGAGACAGGGTCGACACCGGGGAGCTGTTTTTT,CSVRDRVDTGELFF
TRBV6-2/TRBV6-3,NA,NA,TRBJ1-1,TGTGCCAGCAGTTACTCCTGGACGGAAGACACTGAAGCTTTCTTT,CASSYSWTEDTEAFF
TRBV7-8,NA,few,TRBJ2-3,TGTGCCAGCAGAATCAGGGGGCGGGGGGCAGATACGCAGTATTTT,CASRIRGRGADTQYF
TRBV5-8,TRBD2,many,TRBJ2-3,TGTGCCAGCAGCTCCTCGGGAGGGCCCGAACGCACAGATACGCAGTATTTT,CASSSSGGPERTDTQYF
TRBV27,NA,few,TRBJ2-3,TGTGCCAGCAGTCCCCGTGGACGGTACTTTGTCGCTAGCACAGATACGCAGTATTTT,CASSPRGRYFVASTDTQYF
TRBV7-3,TRBD1,NA,TRBJ1-2,TGTGCCAGCAGTTCAACAGGGGGCTCTGGCTACACCTTC,CASSSTGGSGYTF
TRBV3-1,TRBD2,NA,TRBJ2-2,TGTGCCAGCAGGATAGATGGCGGGGGGACCGGGGAGCTGTTTTTT,CASRIDGGGTGELFF
TRBV9,TRBD1,many,TRBJ1-1,TGTGCCAGCACCCCAGGGGGGGGCAACACTGAAGCTTTCTTT,CASTPGGGNTEAFF
TRBV25-1,NA,NA,TRBJ1-2,TGTGCCAGCAGTGTGGGTAGATATGGCTACACCTTC,CASSVGRYGYTF
TRBV5-1,TRBD2,few,TRBJ2-2,TGCGCCAGCAGCTTGAAACTAGCGGGGGGCACCGGGGAGCTGTTTTTT,CASSLKLAGGTGELFF
TRBV4-1,NA,NA,TRBJ1-5,TGCGCCAGCAGCCGACGGGAAGGCAGGGTTGACCAGCCCCAGCATTTT,CASSRREGRVDQPQHF
TRBV29-1,NA,many,TRBJ2-5,TGCAGCACCCAAAGGGGGGCGGAAGAGACCCAGTACTTC,CSTQRGAEETQYF
TRBV7-9,TRBD1,once,TRBJ2-1,TGTGCCAGCAGCTTTCAGGACAGGCCCTACAATGAGCAGTTCTTC,CASSFQDRPYNEQFF
TRBV19,NA,once,TRBJ1-1,TGTGCCAGTAGTATAGGATCTAGCACTGAAGCTTTCTTT,CASSIGSSTEAFF
TRBV9,NA,few,TRBJ2-4,TGTGCCAGCAGCAAAGGTGGGCAGGACATTCAGTACTTC,CASSKGGQDIQYF
TRBV10-3,TRBD1,few,TRBJ2-7,TGTGCCATCAGATGGGACAGCTCCTACGAGCAGTACTTC,CAIRWDSSYEQYF
TRBV4-2,TRBD2,NA,TRBJ2-1,TGTGCCAGCAGCCACCTCTCCCCGGGGGGGGGGAATGAGCAGTTCTTC,CASSHLSPGGGNEQFF
TRBV12-3/TRBV12-4,TRBD1,few,TRBJ1-1,TGTGCCAGCAGTATAGGGACAGGGAACACTGAAGCTTTCTTT,CASSIGTGNTEAFF
TRBV28,NA,NA,TRBJ2-1,TGTGCCAGCAGTCCGAGGTCGGGTGAGCAGTTCTTC,CASSPRSGEQFF
TRBV7-9,NA,many,TRBJ2-7,TGTGCCAGCAGCCCCCGTCCCCACGAGCAGTACTTC,CASSPRPHEQYF
TRBV19,TRBD1,NA,TRBJ2-6,TGTGCCAGTGGACAGGGGCCCTTCGTCCTGACTTTC,CASGQGPFVLTF
TRBV12-3/TRBV12-4,TRBD1,NA,TRBJ2-1,TGTGCCAGCAGTTTAGCCCCGGGACAGGGGGGTAATGAGCAGTTCTTC,CASSLAPGQGGNEQFF
TRBV2,NA,NA,TRBJ1-5,TGTGCCAGCAGTGAATGGGTAACGTTATCTAATCAGCCCCAGCATTTT,CASSEWVTLSNQPQHF
TRBV29-1,NA,many,TRBJ1-1,TGCAGCGTTGAGGCAGGGTTTACGTCTGGGAACACTGAAGCTTTCTTT,CSVEAGFTSGNTEAFF
TRBV6-2/TRBV6-3,TRBD1,few,TRBJ2-2,TGTGCCAGCAGAGATATCCGGGACAGAGCGAACACCGGGGAGCTGTTTTTT,CASRDIRDRANTGELFF
TRBV11-2,TRBD1,NA,TRBJ2-5,TGTGCCAGCAGCCAGACAGGGCCGCAAGAGACCCAGTACTTC,CASSQTGPQETQYF
TRBV6-5,NA,few,TRBJ1-5,TGTGCCAGCAGCACAGGTCCGAATCAGCCCCAGCATTTT,CASSTGPNQPQHF
TRBV30,NA,NA,TRBJ1-2,TGTGCCTGGAGTCCGCTGGGGCAGCTGATCTATGGCTACACCTTC,CAWSPLGQLIYGYTF
TRBV27,NA,NA,TRBJ2-3,TGTGCCAGCAGTCCGATGACTCGCTTATTGGATACGCAGTATTTT,CASSPMTRLLDTQYF